The 15 T cell receptor beta chains below were found in one sample sequenced in a study of shared clonotypes between healthy human individuals. Sequencing was performed with immunoSEQ multiplex PCR; in TCRdb, only in-frame clones are kept and a portion is missing. Of approximately 2.5 million clones listed, 80% to 95% are singletons. The specimen was naive CD4+ T cells from PBMCs. The subset here: CD45RA+ positively selected. The receptors come from a man younger than 35 in good health. Some clones in this sample may be carry-over from other donors' samples.

This clone was counted a single time. The rearrangement uses TRBV27 and TRBJ2-3, with D perhaps matching TRBD1 (5 bases). Trimming left V 5 bases short and J 5 bases short, with 20 bases between. CDR1 is MNHEY, CDR2 SMNVEV, per germline (reference sequence). The CDR3 extends over 16 amino acids. This CDR3 is CASSSPSGFRGDTQYF. The CDR3 coding sequence is TGTGCCAGCAGTAGCCCATCGGGTTTTAGGGGAGATACGCAGTATTTT.

This clone was recorded a few times. Other DNA variants within this sample encode the same CDR3. The chain employs TRBV30 and TRBJ1-1; 11 bases are a match to TRBD1. The CDR3 has 14 amino acids. V lost 1 base to trimming and J lost 4 bases; unmatched junction nucleotides: 2. Germline V lookup: CDR1 GTSNPN, CDR2 SVGIG (reference sequence). The CDR3 sequence: CAWSAGTGGTEAFF. Written as DNA, the CDR3 is TGTGCCTGGAGTGCCGGGACAGGGGGCACTGAAGCTTTCTTT.

The J gene is TRBJ1-4, the V gene TRBV10-1; 8 positions agree with TRBD1. The CDR3 consists of 15 residues. The germline V gene encodes CDR1 WNHNN and CDR2 SYGVQD (reference sequence). The J segment lost 13 bases and the V segment lost 3 bases, leaving 13 bases of the junction unmatched. Written as DNA, the CDR3 is TGCGCCAGCAGTGAAGGTCCAGGGGGCGAACAACGACTGTTTTTT. As protein: CASSEGPGGEQRLFF.

Comments on this clone: Other DNA sequences from this sample encode an identical CDR3 as well. The J gene is TRBJ2-7, the V gene TRBV28; 9 positions agree with TRBD1. CDR1 and CDR2 (germline): MDHEN, SYDVKM. V lost 5 bases, J lost 4 bases, and 6 bases stayed unmatched. The CDR3 extends over 14 amino acids. In nucleotides, the CDR3 is TGTGCCAGCAGTCCCGGGGACAGGGCATACGAGCAGTACTTC. Amino acids: CASSPGDRAYEQYF.

This chain uses TRBV7-8 with TRBJ1-2; possibly TRBD1 for D (6 bases). The V gene's germline CDR1 is SGHVS and CDR2 FQNEAQ. V gave up 5 bases and J gave up 2 bases, with 15 bases separating them. The CDR3 extends over 15 amino acids. The CDR3 sequence is CASSGGGRENYGYTF. The CDR3 DNA reads as TGTGCCAGCAGCGGAGGGGGACGGGAGAACTATGGCTACACCTTC.

The chain employs TRBV9 and TRBJ2-2; a possible D gene is TRBD2 (5 bases). Germline V gives CDR1 SGDLS, CDR2 YYNGEE. Deletions cut 2 bases from V and 6 bases from J, with 14 bases between. This CDR3 region has 15 residues. CDR3 nucleotide sequence: TGTGCCAGCAGCGTCGCAAGCGGCCCCCCCGGGGAGCTGTTTTTT. As protein: CASSVASGPPGELFF.

The chain combines TRBV7-2 with TRBJ2-7; D is unclear. This CDR3 comprises 16 residues. The germline V gene has CDR1 SGHTA and CDR2 FQGNSA. V lost 1 base, J lost 5 bases, and 18 bases lay in between. CDR3 in DNA: TGTGCCAGCAGCTTAGGGACGGAATGGCTCGTCCACGAGCAGTACTTC. It codes for CASSLGTEWLVHEQYF.

The table lists this clone with a count of one. The V gene is TRBV18, the J gene TRBJ1-4; perhaps TRBD1 as D (6 bases). Trimming stripped 2 bases from V and 6 bases from J, with 13 bases between. The CDR3 contains 15 residues. The germline gives CDR1 KGHSH, CDR2 LQKENI. The CDR3 DNA sequence: TGTGCCAGCTCACCAGGTTCGGGGGCCTATGAAAAACTGTTTTTT. Translated, it gives CASSPGSGAYEKLFF. The variable domain in full, completed from reference TRBV18 and TRBJ1-4, reads NAGVMQNPRHLVRRRGQEARLRCSPMKGHSHVYWYRQLPEEGLKFMVYLQKENIIDESGMPKERFSAEFPKEGPSILRIQQVVRGDSAAYFCASSPGSGAYEKLFFGSGTQLSVL.

V and J are TRBV6-5 and TRBJ1-4; TRBD1 matches at 9 bases. CDR3 length: 15 residues. The V gene's germline CDR1 is MNHEY and CDR2 SVGAGI. The V gene end was trimmed by 5 bases and the J gene end by 8 bases; junction bases not matched to a gene: 9. The CDR3 spells CASSSWTGVKEKLFF. CDR3 nucleotide sequence: TGTGCCAGCAGTAGCTGGACAGGGGTGAAGGAAAAACTGTTTTTT.

The V gene is TRBV2, the J gene TRBJ2-3; possible D gene TRBD2, 6 bases. Germline CDR1 reads SNHLY; CDR2 reads FYNNEI. The CDR3 sequence is 15 residues long. V lost 6 bases and J lost 6, with 19 bases in between. CDR3 in amino acids: CASRALAQPGDTQYF. CDR3 coding DNA: TGTGCCAGCAGAGCACTAGCTCAACCAGGCGATACGCAGTATTTT.

J is TRBJ2-5 and V is TRBV18; D is ambiguous. Germline V gives CDR1 KGHSH, CDR2 LQKENI. V lost 1 base, J lost 5 bases, and 11 bases lay in between. The CDR3 runs to 14 residues. For the CDR3, the DNA is TGTGCCAGCTCACCACAGACGTCCGGGGAGACCCAGTACTTC. It yields the protein CASSPQTSGETQYF.

The rearrangement uses TRBV30 and TRBJ2-7, with 11 bases identical to TRBD1. Trimming cost V 2 bases and J 5 bases; bases outside gene matches: 17. The CDR3 totals 18 residues. CDR1 is GTSNPN and CDR2 is SVGIG in the germline V gene (reference sequence). The CDR3 DNA is TGTGCCTGGAGTATTACCGGGACAGGGGGGTATCGACGCCACGAGCAGTACTTC. This sequence encodes CAWSITGTGGYRRHEQYF.

Worth noting for this clone: The same CDR3 arises from other DNA sequences in this sample as well. The chain uses TRBV5-1 and TRBJ2-2, with TRBD1 as a possible D gene (6 bases). Germline V gives CDR1 SGHRS, CDR2 YFSETQ. This CDR3 has 15 amino acids. The V and J ends lost 5 bases and 0 bases respectively, with 11 bases between them. The CDR3 region is CASSLQGPNTGELFF. As DNA, the CDR3 is TGCGCCAGCAGTCTGCAGGGGCCGAACACCGGGGAGCTGTTTTTT.

This rearrangement joins TRBV11-2 to TRBJ2-3, with D uncertain. This CDR3 region has 11 residues. V was pared by 8 bases and J by 11 bases, with 14 bases between. CDR1 is SGHAT, CDR2 FQNNGV, per germline. Written as DNA, the CDR3 is TGTGCCAGCCGCTCCGACTGGGGGCAGTATTTT. Translated: CASRSDWGQYF.

The gene calls are TRBV27 and TRBJ1-2, with unresolved D. Germline V gene lookup returns CDR1 MNHEY and CDR2 SMNVEV (reference sequence). The V and J ends lost 2 bases and 5 bases respectively, with 18 bases between them. The CDR3 totals 16 residues. This chain's CDR3 is CASSLVGATAPYGYTF. CDR3 bases: TGTGCCAGCAGTTTAGTCGGAGCCACCGCGCCATATGGCTACACCTTC.